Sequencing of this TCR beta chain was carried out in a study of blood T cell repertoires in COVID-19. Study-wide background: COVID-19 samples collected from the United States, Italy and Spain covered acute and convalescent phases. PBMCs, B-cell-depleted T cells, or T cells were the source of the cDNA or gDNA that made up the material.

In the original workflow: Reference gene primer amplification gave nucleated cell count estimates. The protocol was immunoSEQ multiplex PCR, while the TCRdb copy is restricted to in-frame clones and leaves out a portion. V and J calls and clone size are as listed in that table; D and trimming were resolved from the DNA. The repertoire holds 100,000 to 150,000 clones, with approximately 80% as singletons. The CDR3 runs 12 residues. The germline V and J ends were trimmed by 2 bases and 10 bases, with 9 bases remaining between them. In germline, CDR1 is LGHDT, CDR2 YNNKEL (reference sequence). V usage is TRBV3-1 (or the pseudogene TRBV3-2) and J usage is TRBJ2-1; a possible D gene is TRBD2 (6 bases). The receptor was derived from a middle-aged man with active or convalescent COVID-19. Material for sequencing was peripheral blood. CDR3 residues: CASSQTLAEQFF. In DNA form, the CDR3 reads TGTGCCAGCAGCCAAACTCTAGCGGAGCAGTTCTTC.